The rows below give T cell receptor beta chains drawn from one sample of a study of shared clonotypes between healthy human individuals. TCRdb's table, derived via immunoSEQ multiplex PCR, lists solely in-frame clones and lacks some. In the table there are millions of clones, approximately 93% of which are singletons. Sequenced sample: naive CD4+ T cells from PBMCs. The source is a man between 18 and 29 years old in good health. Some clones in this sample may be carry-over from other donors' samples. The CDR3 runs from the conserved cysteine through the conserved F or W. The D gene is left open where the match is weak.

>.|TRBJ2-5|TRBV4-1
TGCGCCAGCAGCCAAGTTGTCCAAGAGACCCAGTACTTC
CASSQVVQETQYF
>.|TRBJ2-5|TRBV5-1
TGCGCCAGCAGCTTGTCCTGGGGCCAAGAGACCCAGTACTTC
CASSLSWGQETQYF
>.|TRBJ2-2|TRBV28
TGTGCCAGCAGACAGGACAGGGAGGGTGGGGAGCTGTTTTTT
CASRQDREGGELFF
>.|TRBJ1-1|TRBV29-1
TGCAGCGTTTCAACCAACGAGGACGGTGAAGCTTTCTTT
CSVSTNEDGEAFF
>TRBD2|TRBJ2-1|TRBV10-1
TGCGCCAGCAGTCCGATACCGGGACTAGCGGGAACATTGTACAATGAGCAGTTCTTC
CASSPIPGLAGTLYNEQFF
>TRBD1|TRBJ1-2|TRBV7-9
TGTGCCAGCAGCAAAGACAGGGGGCCTAACTATGGCTACACCTTC
CASSKDRGPNYGYTF
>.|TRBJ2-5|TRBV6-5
TGTGCCAGCAGTTACTCGGGAGGTTATGAGACCCAGTACTTC
CASSYSGGYETQYF
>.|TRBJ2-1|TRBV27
TGTGCCAGCAGCACTTCACTGGGCAATGAGCAGTTCTTC
CASSTSLGNEQFF
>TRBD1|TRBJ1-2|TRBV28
TGTGCCAGCAGCACCTCCGGGACAGGGGCCCCTAACTATGGCTACACCTTC
CASSTSGTGAPNYGYTF
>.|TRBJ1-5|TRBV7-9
TGTGCCAGCAGCTTAAGGGCCGGATTCCAGCATTTT
CASSLRAGFQHF
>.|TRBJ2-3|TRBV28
TGTGCCAGCAGTTTTTTGGCCAGCACAGATACGCAGTATTTT
CASSFLASTDTQYF
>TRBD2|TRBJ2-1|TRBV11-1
TGTGCCAGCAGCCCACTAGCGGCCAGCTCCTACAATGAGCAGTTCTTC
CASSPLAASSYNEQFF
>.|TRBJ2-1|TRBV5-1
TGCGCCAGCAGCTTGGTTGGGCTAGCCAACTACAATGAGCAGTTCTTC
CASSLVGLANYNEQFF